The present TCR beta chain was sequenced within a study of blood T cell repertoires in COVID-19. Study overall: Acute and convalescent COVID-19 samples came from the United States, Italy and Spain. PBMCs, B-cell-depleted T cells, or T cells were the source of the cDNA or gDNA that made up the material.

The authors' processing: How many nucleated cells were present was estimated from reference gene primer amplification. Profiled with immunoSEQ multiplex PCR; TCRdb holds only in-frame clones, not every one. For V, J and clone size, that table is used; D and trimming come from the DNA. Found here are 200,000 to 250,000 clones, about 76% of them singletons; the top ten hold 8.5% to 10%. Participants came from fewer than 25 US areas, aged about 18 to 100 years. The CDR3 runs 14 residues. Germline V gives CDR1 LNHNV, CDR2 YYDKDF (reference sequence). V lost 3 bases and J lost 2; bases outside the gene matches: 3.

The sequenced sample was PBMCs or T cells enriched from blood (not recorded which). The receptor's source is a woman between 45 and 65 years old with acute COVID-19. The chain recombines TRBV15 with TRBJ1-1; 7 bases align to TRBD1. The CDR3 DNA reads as TGTGCCACCAGCAGGGACAGGAGAAACACTGAAGCTTTCTTT. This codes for CATSRDRRNTEAFF. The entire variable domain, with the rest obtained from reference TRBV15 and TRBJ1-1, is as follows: DAMVIQNPRYQVTQFGKPVTLSCSQTLNHNVMYWYQQKSSQAPKLLFHYYDKDFNNEADTPDNFQSRRPNTSFCFLDIRSPGLGDTAMYLCATSRDRRNTEAFFGQGTRLTVV.